This T cell receptor beta chain was retrieved from a study of siplizumab effects on memory and regulatory T cells. V was clipped by 6 bases and J by 0 bases, with 14 bases between them. The CDR3 sequence is 15 residues long. Germline CDR1 and CDR2: LGHNA and YNFKEQ. Study observations and caveats: Confirmation that proliferating Tregs from siplizumab cultures had suppressive function was not obtained. In roughly 75-95% of proliferating CD4+ or CD8+ clones, a naive or memory phenotype could not be assigned. Memory cells seemed less diverse than naive T cells, which also seemed major contributors to the alloresponse.

Each sample yielded approximately 9 x 10^4 assayed TCR templates. Some clones are missing from TCRdb's copy, which holds only in-frame ones; the method was immunoSEQ multiplex PCR. The table shows approximately 100,000 clones, with approximately 93% occurring only once. In regard to this clone: The antigen is undetermined.

Material: Tregs sorted from blood. This TCR came from a human donor in good health. The V call is TRBV4-2, the J call TRBJ1-2, with D tentatively TRBD1 (5 bases). DNA of the CDR3: TGTGCCAGCAGACGGGACTTTTCAGCTAACTATGGCTACACCTTC. Translated: CASRRDFSANYGYTF.